Listed below are T cell receptor beta chains from one sample, sequenced in a study of T cell responses to AZD1222 COVID-19 vaccine. Here immunoSEQ multiplex PCR was the method, and the copy in TCRdb shows in-frame clones only, minus some. Of 95,000 to 150,000 clones in the sample, roughly nine tenths were seen once. The sample in question was peripheral blood, obtained on day 0 of AZD1222 vaccination. The receptors come from an adult in good health. Each CDR3 is given with its conserved first and last residue. Each record gives: D gene, V gene, clone size, J gene, CDR3 DNA, CDR3 protein. The D gene is left open where the match is weak. Clone size is given for some rows only: seen once, a few or many times, or a class if the clone is expanded.

d_gene: -
v_gene: TRBV21-1
abundance: -
j_gene: TRBJ2-2
CDR3nt: TGTGCCAGCAGCAAAGGACGGGGAGGAGTCGGGGAGCTGTTTTTT
CDR3aa: CASSKGRGGVGELFF

d_gene: -
v_gene: TRBV6-5
abundance: -
j_gene: TRBJ1-5
CDR3nt: TGTGCCAGCAAAGAAAAGAGCAATCAGCCCCAGCATTTT
CDR3aa: CASKEKSNQPQHF

d_gene: TRBD1
v_gene: TRBV2
abundance: -
j_gene: TRBJ1-2
CDR3nt: TGTGCCAGTGCAACAGGGGGCCATGGCTACACCTTC
CDR3aa: CASATGGHGYTF

d_gene: TRBD1
v_gene: TRBV5-8
abundance: -
j_gene: TRBJ1-2
CDR3nt: TGTGCCAGCAGCTTGAGGCAGGGGGCCATCCCAACCTATGGCTACACCTTC
CDR3aa: CASSLRQGAIPTYGYTF

d_gene: -
v_gene: TRBV29-1
abundance: -
j_gene: TRBJ2-3
CDR3nt: TGCAGCGTTGATCCGATAAGCACAGATACGCAGTATTTT
CDR3aa: CSVDPISTDTQYF

d_gene: -
v_gene: TRBV19
abundance: once
j_gene: TRBJ2-7
CDR3nt: TGTGCCAGTAGTATAGGCCACGAGCAGTACTTC
CDR3aa: CASSIGHEQYF

d_gene: TRBD2
v_gene: TRBV18
abundance: -
j_gene: TRBJ2-5
CDR3nt: TGTGCCAGCTCAACGGGACTAGCGGGAGAGACCCAGTACTTC
CDR3aa: CASSTGLAGETQYF

d_gene: TRBD2
v_gene: TRBV3-1/TRBV3-2
abundance: -
j_gene: TRBJ2-1
CDR3nt: TGTGCCAGCAGCCACTCAGGGACTAGCGGGGGGTTGTATGAGCAGTTCTTC
CDR3aa: CASSHSGTSGGLYEQFF

d_gene: -
v_gene: TRBV24-1
abundance: once
j_gene: TRBJ1-2
CDR3nt: TGTGCCACCAGTGCGTCAGTGGGACCATATGGCTACACCTTC
CDR3aa: CATSASVGPYGYTF

d_gene: -
v_gene: TRBV6-5
abundance: -
j_gene: TRBJ2-6
CDR3nt: TGTGCCAGCAGCGGGGGGGCCAACGTCCTGACTTTC
CDR3aa: CASSGGANVLTF

d_gene: -
v_gene: TRBV9
abundance: -
j_gene: TRBJ2-1
CDR3nt: TGTGCCAGCAGCTTCAGTTCATGGGGCTACAATGAGCAGTTCTTC
CDR3aa: CASSFSSWGYNEQFF

d_gene: TRBD2
v_gene: TRBV7-2
abundance: -
j_gene: TRBJ2-3
CDR3nt: TGTGCCAGCAGCCGCACACCGGACGCGGGAGTAACAGATACGCAGTATTTT
CDR3aa: CASSRTPDAGVTDTQYF

d_gene: -
v_gene: TRBV20-1
abundance: -
j_gene: TRBJ1-2
CDR3nt: TGCAGTGCTAGAGGCCGCTATGGCTACACCTTC
CDR3aa: CSARGRYGYTF

d_gene: TRBD2
v_gene: TRBV5-1
abundance: -
j_gene: TRBJ2-1
CDR3nt: TGCGCCAGCAGCTTACAGGGACTAGCAGTATACAATGAGCAGTTCTTC
CDR3aa: CASSLQGLAVYNEQFF

d_gene: -
v_gene: TRBV16
abundance: -
j_gene: TRBJ2-6
CDR3nt: TGTGCCAGCAGCCAAGCTGGAGGTACCGGGGCCAACGTCCTGACTTTC
CDR3aa: CASSQAGGTGANVLTF

d_gene: TRBD2
v_gene: TRBV2
abundance: -
j_gene: TRBJ2-1
CDR3nt: TGTGCCAGCAGTGAATCGCAGCGGGAGGGCGGGGGTGAGCAGTTCTTC
CDR3aa: CASSESQREGGGEQFF

d_gene: -
v_gene: TRBV6-5
abundance: -
j_gene: TRBJ2-7
CDR3nt: TGTGCCAGCAGTTTCATCGGGGGCAGGGGAACCTACGAGCAGTACTTC
CDR3aa: CASSFIGGRGTYEQYF

d_gene: -
v_gene: TRBV6-5
abundance: -
j_gene: TRBJ2-2
CDR3nt: TGTGCCAGCAGTTACTCGATGGGTTCCACCGGGGAGCTGTTTTTT
CDR3aa: CASSYSMGSTGELFF

d_gene: TRBD1
v_gene: TRBV5-5
abundance: -
j_gene: TRBJ2-5
CDR3nt: TGTGCCAGCAGCACCCAGACAGGGTGGCAAGAGACCCAGTACTTC
CDR3aa: CASSTQTGWQETQYF

d_gene: -
v_gene: TRBV29-1
abundance: -
j_gene: TRBJ1-1
CDR3nt: TGCAGCGTTGCCCCCGGTTACACCACTGAAGCTTTCTTT
CDR3aa: CSVAPGYTTEAFF

d_gene: -
v_gene: TRBV25-1
abundance: -
j_gene: TRBJ1-1
CDR3nt: TGTGCCAGCAGTGAAGGCAGGAACACTGAAGCTTTCTTT
CDR3aa: CASSEGRNTEAFF

d_gene: TRBD1
v_gene: TRBV12-3/TRBV12-4
abundance: -
j_gene: TRBJ2-1
CDR3nt: TGTGCCAGCAGTTTTAGGGACAGTGCTGAGCAGTTCTTC
CDR3aa: CASSFRDSAEQFF

d_gene: -
v_gene: TRBV3-1/TRBV3-2
abundance: -
j_gene: TRBJ2-7
CDR3nt: TGTGCCAGCAGCCTCATGCCCAATCGTCGGAGCTACGAGCAGTACTTC
CDR3aa: CASSLMPNRRSYEQYF

d_gene: -
v_gene: TRBV6-2/TRBV6-3
abundance: once
j_gene: TRBJ1-2
CDR3nt: TGTGCCAGCAGTTCCCGTAGAGGGACCTATGGCTACACCTTC
CDR3aa: CASSSRRGTYGYTF

d_gene: -
v_gene: TRBV6-2/TRBV6-3
abundance: -
j_gene: TRBJ1-2
CDR3nt: TGTGCCAGCAGTTCCCCCACGGACAGAAACTATGGCTACACCTTC
CDR3aa: CASSSPTDRNYGYTF

d_gene: -
v_gene: TRBV10-3
abundance: once
j_gene: TRBJ1-2
CDR3nt: TGTGCCATCAGTGAGTCCCCCAGCACCGGCAGGGGAGGCTACACCTTC
CDR3aa: CAISESPSTGRGGYTF

d_gene: TRBD2
v_gene: TRBV7-8
abundance: -
j_gene: TRBJ2-1
CDR3nt: TGTGCCAGCAGCTCCAGGCGGGGGAGCTCCTACAATGAGCAGTTCTTC
CDR3aa: CASSSRRGSSYNEQFF

d_gene: -
v_gene: TRBV7-9
abundance: -
j_gene: TRBJ1-5
CDR3nt: TGTGCCAGCAGCTTGCAGGGCTTGGGCAATCAGCCCCAGCATTTT
CDR3aa: CASSLQGLGNQPQHF

d_gene: -
v_gene: TRBV28
abundance: -
j_gene: TRBJ1-3
CDR3nt: TGTGCCAGCAGTCGGACTACTGGAAACACCATATATTTT
CDR3aa: CASSRTTGNTIYF

d_gene: -
v_gene: TRBV19
abundance: -
j_gene: TRBJ2-1
CDR3nt: TGTGCCAGTAGTGTCTTGGCTAGCTTCGGAAATGAGCAGTTCTTC
CDR3aa: CASSVLASFGNEQFF

d_gene: -
v_gene: TRBV9
abundance: -
j_gene: TRBJ2-3
CDR3nt: TGTGCCAGCAGCGACGGACGGACCACAGATACGCAGTATTTT
CDR3aa: CASSDGRTTDTQYF

d_gene: TRBD1
v_gene: TRBV18
abundance: -
j_gene: TRBJ2-2
CDR3nt: TGTGCCAGCTCACCCGGGACAGGGTTCGGGACCGGGGAGCTGTTTTTT
CDR3aa: CASSPGTGFGTGELFF

d_gene: TRBD2
v_gene: TRBV19
abundance: -
j_gene: TRBJ2-7
CDR3nt: TGTGCCAGTAGTATTGGGGGAGGGACCCCCGCCTCCTACGAGCAGTACTTC
CDR3aa: CASSIGGGTPASYEQYF